This T cell receptor (beta chain) was found in a study of T cell changes during pregnancy in multiple sclerosis. CDR1 is MDHEN, CDR2 SYDVKM, per germline. The ends were cut back, 6 bases at V and 1 base at J, with 12 bases in the middle. The CDR3 runs to 14 residues. Profiling relied on immunoSEQ multiplex PCR, and the TCRdb table lists in-frame clones only, not all of them. The sample yields roughly 40,000 clones, approximately 92% seen once. The material was CD4+ T cells from peripheral blood mononuclear cells, obtained in the third trimester of pregnancy. The source is a female donor with multiple sclerosis, enrolled in a pregnancy study. This rearrangement joins TRBV28 to TRBJ1-1; D might be TRBD1 (5 bases). The DNA for the CDR3 is TGTGCCAGCAGCTTGGCGGGGGGGAACACTGAAGCTTTCTTT. Its protein is CASSLAGGNTEAFF.